This T cell receptor beta chain was retrieved from a study of T cell repertoires in cytomegalovirus infection. Study background: CMV infection plus the matching HLA type was flagged by public TCR beta signatures.

Many counts were recorded for this clonotype. What it recognizes is unknown. This CDR3 contains 10 residues. V was pared by 5 bases and J by 3 bases, with 4 bases between. Germline assignment: CDR1 SQVTM and CDR2 ANQGSEA. TCRdb recomputed calls from the reads with MiXCR, one row per CDR3 protein. The sample shows around 250,000 distinct CDR3 sequences, about a sixth of them seen only once. Study observations and caveats: Dominating the ex vivo response were TCR beta clonotypes that were CMV-specific and HLA-C-restricted.

V is TRBV29-1 and J is TRBJ1-1; no clear D. The clonotype originates from a human donor in good health (CMV status not recorded). Some clones in this sample may be carry-over from other donors' samples. Material for sequencing was CD8+ T cells from PBMCs. CDR3 nucleotide sequence: TGCAGCGTTCCGGACACTGAAGCTTTCTTT. Protein: CSVPDTEAFF.